The clone carrying this T cell receptor beta chain was recorded only once. Assay: immunoSEQ multiplex PCR; the TCRdb copy retains only in-frame clones and omits some. The data contain some 270,000 clones, around 90% of them seen just once; the ten biggest clones take up less than 2%. The source of the sample is a study of blood T cell repertoires in COVID-19. Germline V CDR1 and CDR2: SGHTA, FQGNSA. Unmatched junction bases numbered 6, after V lost 5 bases and J lost 3 bases. The CDR3 sequence is 14 residues long. This sequence originates from a woman in her 40s who had recovered from COVID-19. The chain is built from TRBV7-2 and TRBJ2-7; 8 positions agree with TRBD2. Sequenced sample: PBMCs or T cells enriched from blood (not recorded which). The CDR3 bases are TGTGCCAGCAGCGCCCGGGGGGGTATCTACGAGCAGTACTTC. Amino acid sequence: CASSARGGIYEQYF.